This T cell receptor beta chain was recorded in a study of T cells expressing NK-cell markers. Study results and caveats: The leading position in the CD3+CD56-NKG2C+ fraction of a few donors also went to these clonotypes. Top CD8+ clonotypes included the dominant CD3+CD56+NKG2C+ clonotypes in six donors.

Comment on this clonotype: Antigen specificity is unknown.

TCRdb re-called the 5' RACE reads and catalogs CDR3 proteins one per entry, DNA excluded. The table for this sample gives about 460,000 distinct CDR3 sequences. CDR3 size: 13 residues. Germline V CDR1 and CDR2: MGHDK, SYGVNS. The material sequenced was blood T cells: a sorted CD56 or NKG2C T cell subset, CD4+ or CD8+ T cells, or bulk PBMC T cells (not recorded which). V usage is TRBV25-1 and J usage is TRBJ2-1; TCRdb gives TRBD1 as the D gene, but with no DNA this cannot be confirmed. The source is a woman in her forties or fifties in good health. CDR3: CASSEGGGHEQFF.